What follows describes a single T cell receptor beta chain. Its antigen remains undetermined. No base quality values were provided; no much bigger clone lies one nucleotide off. The CDR3 starts with the cysteine, ends with the phenylalanine, and has 15 residues. Of all the DNA, just the CDR3 is kept, 45 bases in frame from base 1. Trimming accounts for 1 base at V and 7 bases at J, while the number of junction bases matched to no gene is 6. The germline V gene (reference sequence) supplies CDR1 LNHNV and CDR2 YYDKDF. Participants in the prospective study were enrolled through a virtual design, were aged roughly 18 to 100 years, and lived in 24 United States geographic areas. In the prospective study, participants were assigned to cohorts based on the clinical history participants reported in a screening survey and a study questionnaire. For ImmuneRACE Cohort 3, a participant was defined as recovered based on two consecutive negative NP/OP PCR tests, clearance by a healthcare professional, or resolution of symptoms. In the prospective study, mobile phlebotomists collected whole blood, serum and a nasopharyngeal or oropharyngeal swab from each participant. Participants in the prospective study had the option to provide additional blood draws and questionnaires over a 2-month period. Blood samples from the prospective study were shipped frozen or at room temperature prior to DNA extraction.

This record belongs to a study of blood T cell repertoires in COVID-19 (dated by TCRdb to the early 2020s). About the investigation overall: Collaborator samples came from the United States, Italy and Spain and covered acute and convalescent phases of COVID-19. The prospective study material was composed of cDNA or gDNA derived from T cells, B-cell-depleted T cells, or PBMCs. Subjects who had been exposed to COVID-19, were actively infected with it, or had recovered from it provided the deeply sampled blood TCRbeta repertoires that made up the dataset. A freely available public database, intended as a resource for researchers studying the immune response to SARS-CoV-2, is where the repertoires were released. Samples were obtained from the ongoing ImmuneRACE study (first 160 participants) and from 1,254 subjects provided by 6 global collaborators. The sample metadata nearly always contained a de-identified subject ID, COVID-19 status, age in years and sex. HLA class I and class II types, where available, came from metadata supplied by the sample provider rather than from assay-based typing.

The paper as a whole reports these results and caveats: How much clinical and demographic metadata was included differed by source and by participant, and the metadata was provided uncurated.

TCRbeta CDR3 regions were amplified from genomic DNA by means of the immunoSEQ Assay, a bias-controlled multiplex PCR. In the source study's methods: Nucleated cell counts per sample were estimated from amplification of reference gene primers within the assay. To quantify the absolute abundance of each unique TCRbeta CDR3 rearrangement, sequence reads were collapsed and filtered. For each sample, productive Simpson clonality was calculated as the square root of Simpson's diversity index over productive rearrangements. Not all clones reach the TCRdb copy of this immuneACCESS table, which keeps in-frame sequences only. Checked studies attribute under half of the gap to unresolved V genes and leave the rest unexplained. The DNA was the basis for D and trimming; V, J and clone size are from that table. The sample profile shows 490,000 or so clones; approximately 90% of them were found once. 1.8% of the sample rests with the top ten.

The TCR sequence derives from a woman aged 40-49 years who had recovered from COVID-19. In this chain, TRBV15 is recombined with TRBJ1-5, with TRBD1 identical over 8 junction bases. The sample consisted of PBMCs or T cells enriched from blood (not recorded which). At the DNA level, the sequence is TGTGCCACCAGCAGAGGACAGGGGCTACGCCAGCCCCAGCATTTT. Protein translation: CATSRGQGLRQPQHF.